This T cell receptor beta chain was captured in a study of cytomegalovirus exposure and HLA in healthy donors. PCR primers comprised 60 Vbeta and 13 Jbeta primers. Clones were read by immunoSEQ multiplex PCR, and TCRdb kept only the in-frame ones, dropping some. Here the sample spans under 150,000 clones, approximately 86% being singletons. CDR3 size: 15 residues. The V gene's germline CDR1 is GTSNPN and CDR2 SVGIG (reference sequence). The V gene lost 0 bases and the J gene lost 10 bases, with 16 bases spanning the gap. The receptor was isolated from a boy between 10 and 17 years old in good health and CMV-seronegative. Input material: PBMCs. The genes are TRBV30 and TRBJ1-6; TRBD1 might be the D (6 bases). CDR3 nucleotide sequence: TGTGCCTGGAGTGTACAAGGGGGGGGGTGGTCACCCCTCCACTTT. This gives the protein CAWSVQGGGWSPLHF.